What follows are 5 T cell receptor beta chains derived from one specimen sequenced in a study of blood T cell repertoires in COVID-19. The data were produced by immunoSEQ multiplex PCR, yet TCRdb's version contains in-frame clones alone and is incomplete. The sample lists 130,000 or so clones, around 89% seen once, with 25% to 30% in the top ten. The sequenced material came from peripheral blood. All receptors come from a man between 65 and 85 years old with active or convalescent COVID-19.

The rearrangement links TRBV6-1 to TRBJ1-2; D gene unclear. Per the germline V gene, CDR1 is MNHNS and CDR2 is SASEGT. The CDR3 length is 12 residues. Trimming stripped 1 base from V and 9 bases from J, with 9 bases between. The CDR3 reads CASSEGVGSYTF. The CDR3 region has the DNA TGTGCCAGCAGTGAAGGGGTCGGGAGCTACACCTTC.

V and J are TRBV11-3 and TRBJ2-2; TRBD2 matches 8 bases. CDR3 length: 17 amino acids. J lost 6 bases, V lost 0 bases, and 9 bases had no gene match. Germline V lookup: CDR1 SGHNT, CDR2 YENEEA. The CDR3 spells CASSLDWGAGDAGELFF. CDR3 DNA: TGTGCCAGCAGCTTAGATTGGGGAGCGGGAGATGCCGGGGAGCTGTTTTTT.

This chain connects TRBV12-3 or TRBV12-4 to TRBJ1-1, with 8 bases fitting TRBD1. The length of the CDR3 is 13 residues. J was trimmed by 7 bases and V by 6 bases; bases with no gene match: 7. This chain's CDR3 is CASRKTGVSEAFF. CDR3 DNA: TGTGCCAGCAGGAAGACAGGGGTGAGTGAAGCTTTCTTT.

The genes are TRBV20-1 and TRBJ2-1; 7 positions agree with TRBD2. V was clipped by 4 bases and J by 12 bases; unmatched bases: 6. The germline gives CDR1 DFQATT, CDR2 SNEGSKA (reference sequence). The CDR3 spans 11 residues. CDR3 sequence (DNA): TGCAGTGCTACATTAGCGGGTGCGCAGTTCTTC. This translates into CSATLAGAQFF.

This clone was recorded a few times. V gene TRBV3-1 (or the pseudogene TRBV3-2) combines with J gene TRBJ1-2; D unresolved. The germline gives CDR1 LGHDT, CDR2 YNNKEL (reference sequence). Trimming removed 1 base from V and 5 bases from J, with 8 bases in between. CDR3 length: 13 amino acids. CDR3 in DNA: TGTGCCAGCAGCCAAGTCCAGAATTATGGCTACACCTTC. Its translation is CASSQVQNYGYTF.